This T cell receptor beta chain was sequenced during a study of T cell repertoires in breast cancer. During the second nested PCR, blocking oligonucleotides suppressed genes that were not paired. Each CDR3 protein is one row after TCRdb ran MiXCR on the emulsion pairing reads. The data contain about 40,000 distinct CDR3 sequences, 45% of them singletons. Paired alpha-beta TCRs of CD8+ T cells were analyzed by expanded emulsion RT-PCR. The CDR3 length is 15 residues. Germline V gene sequence: CDR1 MDHEN, CDR2 SYDVKM. The V and J ends lost 8 bases and 9 bases respectively, with 25 bases between them. The sample was CD8+ T cells. The chain combines TRBV28 with TRBJ2-5, with D unclear. This TCR came from a pool of human donors with breast cancer or a healthy control (not recorded which). CDR3 sequence reads: CASGPLGLAFGAQYF. The CDR3 DNA reads as TGTGCCAGCGGCCCCTTAGGTCTGGCGTTTGGGGCCCAGTACTTC.